These T cell receptor beta chains were read from a single sample in a study of shared clonotypes between healthy human individuals. TCRdb's copy holds only in-frame clones and misses some; the assay was immunoSEQ multiplex PCR. The sample has 110,000 or so clones, about 70% seen once. The sequenced sample consisted of memory CD8+ T cells sorted from blood. Source of these receptors: a woman in her 30s in good health. Both conserved end residues are part of each CDR3. A D gene is named only where the DNA matches it firmly. The size of a clone is reported for some rows only, either as once, few or many, or as a class for expanded clones.

clone_size	v_call	j_call	d_call	cdr3_aa	cdr3_nt
-	TRBV7-9	TRBJ2-7	-	CASTPGLAGYEQYF	TGTGCCAGCACTCCCGGGCTAGCTGGGTACGAGCAGTACTTC
-	TRBV18	TRBJ1-2	-	CASSPPGPRFDYGYTF	TGTGCCAGCTCACCACCGGGGCCGCGCTTTGACTATGGCTACACCTTC
few	TRBV29-1	TRBJ2-7	-	CSVEIGYEQYF	TGCAGCGTTGAAATAGGCTACGAGCAGTACTTC
few	TRBV2	TRBJ1-1	TRBD1	CASRETGLGTEAFF	TGTGCCAGCAGGGAGACAGGGTTGGGCACTGAAGCTTTCTTT
few	TRBV18	TRBJ1-2	-	CASSPIAGANYGYTF	TGTGCCAGCTCACCAATAGCAGGGGCTAACTATGGCTACACCTTC
-	TRBV7-6	TRBJ2-7	-	CASSLSFSGQTYEQYF	TGTGCCAGCAGCTTATCCTTCTCGGGGCAGACCTACGAGCAGTACTTC
-	TRBV10-3	TRBJ2-3	TRBD2	CAISESESGTSGYTDTQYF	TGTGCCATCAGTGAGTCCGAATCCGGGACTAGCGGCTACACAGATACGCAGTATTTT
few	TRBV6-1	TRBJ2-6	TRBD1	CASSMTGAGANVLTF	TGTGCCAGCAGCATGACAGGGGCTGGGGCCAACGTCCTGACTTTC
-	TRBV27	TRBJ1-1	TRBD1	CASSLFPGQGLNTEAFF	TGTGCCAGCAGCCTATTTCCCGGACAGGGGTTGAACACTGAAGCTTTCTTT
few	TRBV5-6	TRBJ2-7	-	CASSSLLGAYEQYF	TGTGCCAGCAGCTCCTTACTGGGGGCGTACGAGCAGTACTTC
many	TRBV9	TRBJ2-7	-	CASSPRSDPFYEQYF	TGTGCCAGCAGCCCCAGGTCGGACCCTTTCTACGAGCAGTACTTC
few	TRBV27	TRBJ2-5	TRBD2	CASSKRPGGGQETQYF	TGTGCCAGCAGTAAACGTCCGGGAGGAGGACAAGAGACCCAGTACTTC
-	TRBV2	TRBJ2-7	TRBD2	CASRGPGLGDYEQYF	TGTGCCAGCAGGGGACCGGGACTAGGGGACTACGAGCAGTACTTC
-	TRBV15	TRBJ1-3	-	CATSRDMDNSGNTIYF	TGTGCCACCAGCAGAGATATGGATAACTCTGGAAACACCATATATTTT
-	TRBV28	TRBJ1-1	-	CASSLWGEEMNTEAFF	TGTGCCAGCAGCCTTTGGGGAGAAGAGATGAACACTGAAGCTTTCTTT
-	TRBV11-1	TRBJ2-1	-	CASSSRAPGTHEQFF	TGTGCCAGCAGCTCCCGGGCCCCCGGGACTCATGAGCAGTTCTTC
-	TRBV18	TRBJ1-2	TRBD1	CASSLTHSNPRKGQGHFYGYTF	TGTGCCAGCTCACTCACCCATTCTAACCCCAGGAAAGGACAGGGGCATTTCTATGGCTACACCTTC
many	TRBV6-1	TRBJ1-4	-	CASSAADNEKLFF	TGTGCCAGCAGTGCGGCGGACAATGAAAAACTGTTTTTT
-	TRBV4-2	TRBJ2-7	-	CASSQGRAAEQYF	TGTGCCAGCAGCCAAGGGAGGGCGGCCGAGCAGTACTTC
-	TRBV5-1	TRBJ2-7	TRBD2	CASSLRASGPGEQYF	TGCGCCAGCAGCTTGAGAGCTAGCGGCCCCGGCGAGCAGTACTTC